The rows below give T cell receptor beta chains drawn from one sample of a study of blood T cell repertoires in COVID-19. Using immunoSEQ multiplex PCR, the repertoire was profiled, and TCRdb retains in-frame clones only, with some absent. In the table there are around 130,000 clones, about 80% of which are singletons. Material: peripheral blood. All receptors come from a man aged 40-49 years with active or convalescent COVID-19. CDR3s include the opening cysteine and the closing phenylalanine or tryptophan. D genes are given only for firm matches. Expanded clones are given a class, and other clones once, few, many or no size at all.

D,size,J,V,CDR3,DNA
-,-,TRBJ2-5,TRBV5-5,CASSQQGEETQYF,TGTGCCAGCAGCCAGCAGGGTGAGGAGACCCAGTACTTC
-,-,TRBJ1-1,TRBV7-8,CASSPDLPGNTEAFF,TGTGCCAGCAGCCCAGACCTTCCGGGGAACACTGAAGCTTTCTTT
-,-,TRBJ1-6,TRBV7-2,CASSLLVAGNSPLHF,TGTGCCAGCAGCCTCCTCGTGGCGGGTAATTCACCCCTCCACTTT
-,-,TRBJ1-5,TRBV6-5,CASRTSSNQPQHF,TGTGCCAGCAGGACATCTAGCAATCAGCCCCAGCATTTT
-,few,TRBJ1-2,TRBV29-1,CSVVGLDPYGYTF,TGCAGCGTTGTCGGCCTAGACCCCTATGGCTACACCTTC
TRBD1,-,TRBJ2-1,TRBV5-1,CASSLEDRAYNEQFF,TGCGCCAGCAGCCTAGAGGACAGGGCCTACAATGAGCAGTTCTTC
-,-,TRBJ2-5,TRBV6-1,CASSEQAIPNF,TGTGCCAGCAGTGAGCAAGCGATCCCCAACTTC
-,-,TRBJ2-5,TRBV7-8,CASSARETQYF,TGTGCCAGCAGCGCCCGGGAGACCCAGTACTTC
TRBD2,few,TRBJ2-1,TRBV3-1/TRBV3-2,CASSQRIGLAGAFF,TGTGCCAGCAGCCAACGAATCGGACTAGCGGGGGCGTTCTTC
TRBD2,-,TRBJ2-7,TRBV3-1/TRBV3-2,CASSQASGLSYEQYF,TGTGCCAGCAGCCAAGCTAGCGGACTCTCCTACGAGCAGTACTTC
-,-,TRBJ1-2,TRBV30,CAWSPANYGYTF,TGTGCCTGGAGTCCGGCTAACTATGGCTACACCTTC
-,-,TRBJ1-2,TRBV6-5,CASRVEGYTF,TGTGCCAGCCGGGTTGAGGGCTACACCTTC
TRBD1,once,TRBJ1-2,TRBV5-6,CASSPRQGGYTF,TGTGCCAGCAGCCCCCGACAGGGTGGCTACACCTTC
-,few,TRBJ2-5,TRBV5-1,CASRTDWQETQYF,TGCGCCAGCAGAACGGACTGGCAAGAGACCCAGTACTTC
-,-,TRBJ2-1,TRBV11-1,CASSLAAHREQFF,TGTGCCAGCAGCTTAGCGGCCCACAGGGAGCAGTTCTTC
-,-,TRBJ1-5,TRBV5-1,CASSLPGDLSNQPQHF,TGCGCCAGCAGCTTACCAGGGGACCTTAGCAATCAGCCCCAGCATTTT
TRBD2,-,TRBJ2-3,TRBV24-1,CATSALAGDTQYF,TGTGCCACCAGTGCACTAGCGGGAGATACGCAGTATTTT
-,-,TRBJ2-5,TRBV4-3,CASSQDRQGWETQYF,TGCGCCAGCAGCCAAGATCGGCAGGGGTGGGAGACCCAGTACTTC
-,-,TRBJ2-7,TRBV6-5,CAGRGQALTEQYF,TGTGCCGGGAGGGGACAGGCCCTTACAGAGCAGTACTTC
-,-,TRBJ1-1,TRBV3-1/TRBV3-2,CASRPTGTGTEAFF,TGTGCCAGCAGGCCGACAGGTACCGGCACTGAAGCTTTCTTT
TRBD2,-,TRBJ2-5,TRBV7-9,CASRKAGLGWETQYF,TGTGCCAGCCGAAAAGCGGGGTTAGGATGGGAGACCCAGTACTTC
-,-,TRBJ1-2,TRBV2,CASSEQGLGGYTF,TGTGCCAGCAGTGAACAGGGATTGGGCGGCTACACCTTC